This T cell receptor beta chain was identified in a study of T-cell memory formation after mild COVID-19. The CDR3 runs to 14 residues. V was shortened by 6 bases and J by 2 bases, with 13 bases between the two germline ends. CDR1 and CDR2 (germline): MNHEY, SVGEGT. MiXCR, run by TCRdb on the 5' RACE reads, gives a single entry per CDR3 protein. Here the sample spans about 430,000 distinct CDR3 sequences, under 20% being singletons. The table lists this clonotype with many counts. The chain uses TRBV6-2 or TRBV6-3 and TRBJ2-5, with a weak D call TRBD2 (6 bases). Input material: PBMCs or a T cell subset sorted from them (not recorded which). This clonotype was sampled from a man between 18 and 29 years old who had mild COVID-19 (a few samples of this study predate the infection). Cell type and time point are not known. CDR3 residues: CASSTPREQETQYF. CDR3 DNA: TGTGCCAGCAGCACCCCCCGGGAGCAAGAGACCCAGTACTTC.